What follows describes a single T cell receptor (beta chain). Which antigen it targets is not known. No base-level quality is on record; no much larger clone is a single base apart. The TCR beta CDR3 regions were amplified from the RNA transcripts. For the first round of RT-PCR on the TCR CDR3, the HTBI primer set was used together with the Qiagen OneStep RT-PCR kit. Libraries were constructed in a second round of multiplex PCR, after which size selection and purification were carried out. The libraries were sequenced on an Illumina HiSeq2000 using paired-end 100 bp reads. On the study's bioinformatics: Raw data were processed with SOAPnuke, discarding reads with adapters, uncalled bases, mean Phred below 15, or no exact constant-primer or identifier match. High-quality paired reads were merged using COPE v1.2.5, and each unique nucleotide sequence was defined as a clonotype. Clonotypes were aligned to IMGT TRBV, TRBD and TRBJ reference segments using MiTCR v1.1. Analysis was restricted to V-J combinations with a frequency above 0.0001, which covered 99.2% of repertoires. The TCS score was defined as F50 (clonal expansion) divided by E x V (chaos), with BLOSUM62-based TCRdist calculated between CDR3 peptides within each V-J. Welch's t-statistics and random forest reduced several hundred V-J features to roughly 13, which were used in a naive Bayes classifier (R e1071). The public reads were reanalyzed by TCRdb: fastp trimming at Q25, MiXCR alignment, in-frame beta chains only. Each entry merges the rows of one CDR3 protein and shows their most common DNA and genes. In this record, the V and J calls reflect TCRdb's handling and not the investigators' own analysis. The sample has roughly 300,000 distinct CDR3 sequences on record, roughly 23% of them singletons. Around half of the sample comes from the top ten.

Stable Graves' hyperthyroidism was defined as no progression to ophthalmopathy during 18 months of follow-up. Hyperthyroidism patients were newly diagnosed, with disease duration under 2 months, and aged 18 to 65 years. Exclusion was applied to patients with uncontrolled infections, other autoimmune diseases, pregnancy or lactation. Diagnoses relied on clinical symptoms, serum thyroxine and TRAb, thyroid ultrasound and orbital computed tomography. PBMCs were isolated from more than 9 ml of fresh peripheral blood by Ficoll-Paque density gradient centrifugation. Total RNA was extracted with Trizol reagent, and quality was checked on an Agilent 2100 Bioanalyzer. The data were taken from a study of T cells in Graves' hyperthyroidism and ophthalmopathy (dated by TCRdb to between 2017 and 2020). For the study in its entirety: Peripheral blood was sampled at the time of initial diagnosis, prior to any treatment. A discovery cohort of about a hundred patients, 43 with Graves' ophthalmopathy and about 58 with stable Graves' hyperthyroidism, was used to find distinguishing TCR V-J signatures. Whether ophthalmopathy could be predicted prospectively was tested in an independent validation cohort made up of 18 to 20 hyperthyroidism patients plus 17 patients who later progressed to ophthalmopathy. The 100 discovery patients were randomly split 7:3 into training and test sets. The study also compared thyroid tissue and blood T-cell repertoires from more than 5 Graves' hyperthyroidism patients. After blood sampling, hyperthyroidism patients were treated with methimazole at a starting dose of 30 mg daily, and ophthalmopathy patients were treated with high-dose intravenous methylprednisolone. TCR Vbeta CDR3 sequencing of 140 or so peripheral blood samples (under 45 ophthalmopathy, 75 hyperthyroidism and about 17 progressor patients) is reported in the paper. Overall study results and their limits: Sample size was not statistically predetermined, and blinding of investigators to group allocation was not performed. A 13 V-J signature model separated ophthalmopathy from stable hyperthyroidism, with 87.88% sensitivity and around 84% specificity in cross-validation and 80%/75% in testing. Most expanded thyroid clonotypes (frequency above 0.001) were also detected in blood, suggesting blood repertoires may reflect thyroid immune responses. In validation, the model predicted progression to ophthalmopathy with over 65% sensitivity and about 72% specificity, a median of about six months before onset.

The sequence derives from a woman aged 45-65 years with Graves' hyperthyroidism. The specimen was blood.

Here is the DNA: TGTGCCAGCAGTCCGGTTGGGACACTGAGCTACGAGCAGTACTTC. Translated, this gives CASSPVGTLSYEQYF. Recombination linked TRBV12-3 or TRBV12-4 to TRBJ2-7; tentative D gene TRBD1, with 6 bases matching. Spanning cysteine to phenylalanine, the CDR3 consists of 15 amino acids. The sequence is cut down to CDR3 DNA, 45 bases in frame from base 1. V is cut by 5 bases and J by 3 bases, and the space between the germline ends is 17 bases.